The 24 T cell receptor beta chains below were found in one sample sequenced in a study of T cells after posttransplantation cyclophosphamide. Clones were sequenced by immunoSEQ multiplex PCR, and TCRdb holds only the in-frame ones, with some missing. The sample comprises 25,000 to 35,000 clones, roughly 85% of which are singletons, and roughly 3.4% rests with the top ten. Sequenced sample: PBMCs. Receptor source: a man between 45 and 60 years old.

The CDR3, as DNA: TGTGCCAGCAGCCGGGGGGAAGGAAGGGGATCAGATACGCAGTATTTT. It translates to CASSRGEGRGSDTQYF. V usage is TRBV5-4 and J usage is TRBJ2-3; the match to TRBD2 covers 7 bases. CDR3 length equals 16 residues. Germline V CDR1 and CDR2: SGHNT, YYREEE (reference sequence). The junction had 12 bases not matched to a gene; V was cut back by 4 bases and J by 4 bases. Together with reference TRBV5-4 and TRBJ2-3, the CDR3 gives the full variable domain: ETGVTQSPTHLIKTRGQQVTLRCSSQSGHNTVSWYQQALGQGPQFIFQYYREEENGRGNFPPRFSGLQFPNYSSELNVNALELDDSALYLCASSRGEGRGSDTQYFGPGTRLTVL.

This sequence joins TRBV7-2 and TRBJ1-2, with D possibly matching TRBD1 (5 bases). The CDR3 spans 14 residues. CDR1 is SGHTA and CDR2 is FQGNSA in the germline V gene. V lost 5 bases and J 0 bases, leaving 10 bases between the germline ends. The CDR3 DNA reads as TGTGCCAGCAGCAGAGACAGAGCTAACTATGGCTACACCTTC. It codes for CASSRDRANYGYTF.

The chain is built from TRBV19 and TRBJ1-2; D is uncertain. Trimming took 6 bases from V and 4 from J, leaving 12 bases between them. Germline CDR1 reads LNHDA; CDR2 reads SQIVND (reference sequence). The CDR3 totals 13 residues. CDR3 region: CASRALNTYGYTF. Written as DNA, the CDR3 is TGTGCCAGTAGGGCCCTTAATACCTATGGCTACACCTTC.

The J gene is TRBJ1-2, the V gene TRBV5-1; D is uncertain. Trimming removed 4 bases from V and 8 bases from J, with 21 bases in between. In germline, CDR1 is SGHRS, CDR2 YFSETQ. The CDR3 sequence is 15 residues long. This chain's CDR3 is CASSLEGGPTRGYTF. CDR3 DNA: TGCGCCAGCAGCCTGGAAGGCGGGCCAACTCGGGGCTACACCTTC. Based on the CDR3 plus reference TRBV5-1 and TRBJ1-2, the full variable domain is KAGVTQTPRYLIKTRGQQVTLSCSPISGHRSVSWYQQTPGQGLQFLFEYFSETQRNKGNFPGRFSGRQFSNSRSEMNVSTLELGDSALYLCASSLEGGPTRGYTFGSGTRLTVV.

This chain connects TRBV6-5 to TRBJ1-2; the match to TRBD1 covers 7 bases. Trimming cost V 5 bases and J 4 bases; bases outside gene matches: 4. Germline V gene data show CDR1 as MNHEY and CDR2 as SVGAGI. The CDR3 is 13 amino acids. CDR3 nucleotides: TGTGCCAGCAGTGATGGACAGGTCTATGGCTACACCTTC. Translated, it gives CASSDGQVYGYTF.

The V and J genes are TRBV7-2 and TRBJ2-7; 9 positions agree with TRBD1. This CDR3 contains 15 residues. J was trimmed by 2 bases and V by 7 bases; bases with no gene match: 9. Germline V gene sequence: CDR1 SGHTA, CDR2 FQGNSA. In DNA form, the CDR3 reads TGTGCCAGCAAAAGGACGGGACAGGGACCCTACGAGCAGTACTTC. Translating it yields CASKRTGQGPYEQYF.

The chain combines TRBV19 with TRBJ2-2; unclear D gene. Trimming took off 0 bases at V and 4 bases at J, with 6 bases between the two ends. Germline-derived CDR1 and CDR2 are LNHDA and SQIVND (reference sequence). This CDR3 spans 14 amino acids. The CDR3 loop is CASSIDSSTGELFF. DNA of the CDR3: TGTGCCAGTAGTATAGATTCGTCCACCGGGGAGCTGTTTTTT.

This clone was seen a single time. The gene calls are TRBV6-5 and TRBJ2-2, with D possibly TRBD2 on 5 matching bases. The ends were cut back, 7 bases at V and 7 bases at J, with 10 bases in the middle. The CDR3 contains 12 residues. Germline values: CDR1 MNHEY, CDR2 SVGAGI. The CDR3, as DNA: TGTGCCAGCACTGAGGGTCTCGGGGAGCTGTTTTTT. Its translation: CASTEGLGELFF.

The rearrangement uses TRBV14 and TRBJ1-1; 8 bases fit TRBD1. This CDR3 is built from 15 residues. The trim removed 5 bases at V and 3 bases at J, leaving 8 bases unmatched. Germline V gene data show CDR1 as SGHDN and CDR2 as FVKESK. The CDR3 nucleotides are TGTGCCAGCAGCTCCCAGGGGGCGCTTCACACTGAAGCTTTCTTT. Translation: CASSSQGALHTEAFF.

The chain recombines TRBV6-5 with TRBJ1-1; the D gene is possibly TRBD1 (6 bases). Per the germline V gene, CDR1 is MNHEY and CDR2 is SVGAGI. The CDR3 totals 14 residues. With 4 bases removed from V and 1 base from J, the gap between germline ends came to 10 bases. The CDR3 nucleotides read TGTGCCAGCAGTTGGATACAGGGGAACACTGAAGCTTTCTTT. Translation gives CASSWIQGNTEAFF.

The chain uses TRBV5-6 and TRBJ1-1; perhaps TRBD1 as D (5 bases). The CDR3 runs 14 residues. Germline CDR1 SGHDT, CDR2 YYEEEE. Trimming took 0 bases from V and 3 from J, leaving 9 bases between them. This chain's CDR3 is CASSLAPRDTEAFF. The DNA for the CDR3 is TGTGCCAGCAGCTTGGCGCCCAGGGACACTGAAGCTTTCTTT.

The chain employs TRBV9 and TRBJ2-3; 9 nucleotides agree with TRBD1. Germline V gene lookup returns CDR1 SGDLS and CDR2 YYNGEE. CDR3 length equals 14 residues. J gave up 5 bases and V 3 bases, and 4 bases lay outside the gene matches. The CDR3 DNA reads TGTGCCAGCAGCGAACAGGGGGCAGGAGATACGCAGTATTTT. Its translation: CASSEQGAGDTQYF.

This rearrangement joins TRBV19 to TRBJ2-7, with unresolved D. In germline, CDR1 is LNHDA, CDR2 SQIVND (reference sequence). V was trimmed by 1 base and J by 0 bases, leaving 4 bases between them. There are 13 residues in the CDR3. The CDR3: CASSIGSSYEQYF. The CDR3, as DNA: TGTGCCAGTAGTATAGGGAGCTCCTACGAGCAGTACTTC.

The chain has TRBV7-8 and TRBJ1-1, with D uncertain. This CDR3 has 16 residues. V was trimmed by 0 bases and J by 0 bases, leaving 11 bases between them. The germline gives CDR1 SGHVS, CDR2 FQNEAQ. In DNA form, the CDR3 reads TGTGCCAGCAGCTTAGCTTTTTGGGAGATGAACACTGAAGCTTTCTTT. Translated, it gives CASSLAFWEMNTEAFF.

The CDR3 DNA follows: TGTGCCAGCAGTAGGGACAGGGGGATAGGCGAGCAGTTCTTC. Translation: CASSRDRGIGEQFF. The J gene is TRBJ2-1, the V gene TRBV6-1; TRBD1 matches 11 bases. The CDR3 is made up of 14 amino acids. The V gene's germline CDR1 is MNHNS and CDR2 SASEGT. V shed 5 bases, J shed 10 bases, and the junction held 7 bases outside the gene matches.

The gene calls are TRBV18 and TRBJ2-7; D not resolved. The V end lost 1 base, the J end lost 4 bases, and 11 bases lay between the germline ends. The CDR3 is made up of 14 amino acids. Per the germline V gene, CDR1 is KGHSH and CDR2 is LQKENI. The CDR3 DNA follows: TGTGCCAGCTCACCACGAGTCGGCGGATACGAGCAGTACTTC. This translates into CASSPRVGGYEQYF.

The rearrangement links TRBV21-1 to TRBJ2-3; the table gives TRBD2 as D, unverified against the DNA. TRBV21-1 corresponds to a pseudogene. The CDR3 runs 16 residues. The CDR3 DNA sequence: TGTGCCAGCAGCAAAGGAGGCCCTAGCGGGGGCCATACGCAGTATTTT. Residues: CASSKGGPSGGHTQYF.

CDR3 nucleotide sequence: TGTGCCAGCAGCCCGCACGGGGGGGGAACCGGGGAGCTGTTTTTT. It is translated as CASSPHGGGTGELFF. This sequence joins TRBV7-9 and TRBJ2-2; 8 bases map to TRBD2. This CDR3 region has 15 residues. Losses at the gene ends were 5 bases for V and 5 bases for J; bases not matched to a gene: 7. The V gene's germline CDR1 is SEHNR and CDR2 FQNEAQ (reference sequence).

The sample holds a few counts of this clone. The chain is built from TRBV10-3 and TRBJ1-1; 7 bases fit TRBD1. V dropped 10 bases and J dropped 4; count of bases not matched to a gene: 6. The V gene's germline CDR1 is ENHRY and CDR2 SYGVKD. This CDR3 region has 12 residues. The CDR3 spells CATGGGVTEAFF. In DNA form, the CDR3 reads TGTGCCACAGGGGGAGGAGTCACTGAAGCTTTCTTT.

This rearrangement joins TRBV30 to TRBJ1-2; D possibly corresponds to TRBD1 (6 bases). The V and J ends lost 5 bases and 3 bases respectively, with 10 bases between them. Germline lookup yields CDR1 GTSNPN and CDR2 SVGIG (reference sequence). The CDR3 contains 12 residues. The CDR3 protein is CAWGGRDYGYTF. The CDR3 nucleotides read TGTGCCTGGGGGGGCAGAGACTATGGCTACACCTTC.

The CDR3 nucleotides are TGCAGCGTTGATGATACAGGGTTTGGGGAGACCCAGTACTTC. This encodes CSVDDTGFGETQYF. The chain has TRBV29-1 and TRBJ2-5; a weak D match, TRBD1 (6 bases). V was trimmed by 3 bases and J by 5 bases, leaving 16 bases between them. Germline CDR1 reads SQVTM; CDR2 reads ANQGSEA. This CDR3 comprises 14 residues.

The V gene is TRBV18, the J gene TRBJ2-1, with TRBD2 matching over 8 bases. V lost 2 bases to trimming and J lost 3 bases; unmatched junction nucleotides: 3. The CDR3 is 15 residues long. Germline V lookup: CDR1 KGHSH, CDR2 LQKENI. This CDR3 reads CASSPDSGVYNEQFF. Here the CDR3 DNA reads TGTGCCAGCTCACCAGATAGCGGGGTCTACAATGAGCAGTTCTTC.

The CDR3 sequence: CAWNKGNQPQHF. CDR3 nucleotides: TGTGCCTGGAATAAGGGGAATCAGCCCCAGCATTTT. This chain connects TRBV30 to TRBJ1-5; a weak D match, TRBD1 (5 bases). This CDR3 contains 12 residues. V lost 4 bases, J lost 4 bases, and 8 bases lay in between. Germline assignment: CDR1 GTSNPN and CDR2 SVGIG (reference sequence). Full variable domain (missing parts from reference TRBV30 and TRBJ1-5): SQTIHQWPATLVQPVGSPLSLECTVEGTSNPNLYWYRQAAGRGLQLLFYSVGIGQISSEVPQNLSASRPQDRQFILSSKKLLLSDSGFYLCAWNKGNQPQHFGDGTRLSIL.

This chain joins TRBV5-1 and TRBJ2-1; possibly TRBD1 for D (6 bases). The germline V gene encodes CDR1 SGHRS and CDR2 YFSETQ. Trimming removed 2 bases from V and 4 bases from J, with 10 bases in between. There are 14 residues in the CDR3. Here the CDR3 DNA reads TGCGCCAGCAGCTTAGGACAGATTTACAATGAGCAGTTCTTC. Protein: CASSLGQIYNEQFF.